One and the same sample provided the 5 T cell receptor beta chains below, sequenced in a study of cytomegalovirus exposure and HLA in healthy donors. Both 60 Vbeta primers and 13 Jbeta primers went into the PCR. TCRdb keeps only in-frame clones here, not all; method: immunoSEQ multiplex PCR. The sample shows some 200,000 clones, around 85% of them seen only once. The material sequenced was PBMCs. These receptors originate from a middle-aged man in good health and CMV-seropositive.

The V gene is TRBV29-1, the J gene TRBJ2-1; D not resolved. Germline assignment: CDR1 SQVTM and CDR2 ANQGSEA. V was cut by 0 bases and J by 12 bases, with 15 bases left in between. The CDR3 runs 13 residues. The CDR3 DNA reads as TGCAGCGTTGAAGATCACCAGGCCCCCGGGCAGTTCTTC. It specifies CSVEDHQAPGQFF.

The genes are TRBV2 and TRBJ1-5; D remains unclear. CDR3 length equals 15 residues. Germline CDR1 and CDR2: SNHLY and FYNNEI. The V end lost 4 bases, the J end lost 0 bases, and 10 bases lay between the germline ends. In DNA, the CDR3 is TGTGCCAGCAGTGCGACGGGATATAGCAATCAGCCCCAGCATTTT. This translates into CASSATGYSNQPQHF.

The V gene is TRBV19, the J gene TRBJ2-3; D may be TRBD2 (6 bases). Germline V CDR1 and CDR2: LNHDA, SQIVND (reference sequence). V lost 4 bases to trimming and J lost 6 bases, with 20 bases between them. The CDR3 is 16 residues long. The CDR3 coding sequence is TGTGCCAGTAGTACGGGACTTAGCGGTCTCAGGGATACGCAGTATTTT. Translation gives CASSTGLSGLRDTQYF.

The chain joins TRBV7-9 to TRBJ1-1; D is uncertain. The CDR3 covers 15 residues. V was clipped by 5 bases and J by 3 bases, with 16 bases between them. Looked up from germline, CDR1 is SEHNR and CDR2 is FQNEAQ (reference sequence). The CDR3 loop is CASSHPWELDTEAFF. DNA of the CDR3: TGTGCCAGCAGCCACCCTTGGGAGTTGGACACTGAAGCTTTCTTT.

The rearrangement links TRBV5-4 to TRBJ2-7, with D perhaps TRBD2 (5 bases). Germline CDR1 reads SGHNT; CDR2 reads YYREEE (reference sequence). This CDR3 is built from 12 residues. Trimming took off 0 bases at V and 6 bases at J, with 7 bases between the two ends. The CDR3: CASSLGGPEQYF. The CDR3 nucleotides read TGTGCCAGCAGCTTGGGAGGGCCCGAGCAGTACTTC.